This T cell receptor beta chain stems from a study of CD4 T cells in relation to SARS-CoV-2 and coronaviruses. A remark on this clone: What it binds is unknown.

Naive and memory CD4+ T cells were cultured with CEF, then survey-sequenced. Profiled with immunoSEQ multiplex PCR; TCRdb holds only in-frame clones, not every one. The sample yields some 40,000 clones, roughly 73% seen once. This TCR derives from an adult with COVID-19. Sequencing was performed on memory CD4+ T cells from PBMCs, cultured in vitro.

The CDR3 is CASSLRTSGYTGELFF. The DNA for the CDR3 is TGTGCCAGCAGCCTCAGGACTAGCGGTTACACCGGGGAGCTGTTTTTT. J is TRBJ2-2 and V is TRBV7-9; 10 nucleotides agree with TRBD2. Trimming cost V 5 bases and J 3 bases; bases outside gene matches: 6. CDR3 size: 16 residues. Germline CDR1 SEHNR, CDR2 FQNEAQ (reference sequence).